Described below is a single T cell receptor beta chain sequence and its context. As yet, its antigen is unknown. The sample originates from a study of cytomegalovirus exposure and HLA in healthy donors. The study, taken as a whole, reports: The investigators catalogued 164 TCR beta chains as cytomegalovirus-associated. Donors were assumed by presence/absence analyses to have roughly uniform sequencing depth. Earlier findings revealed that most TCR beta V segments proved productive either about 90% or about 30% of the time.

This CDR3 is built from 15 residues. In germline, CDR1 is MNHEY, CDR2 SMNVEV (reference sequence). The PCR ran on 60 Vbeta and 13 Jbeta primers. The data were produced by immunoSEQ multiplex PCR, yet TCRdb's version contains in-frame clones alone and is incomplete. The table shows 85,000 to 100,000 clones, with 64% occurring only once. The sequenced sample consisted of PBMCs. V usage is TRBV27 and J usage is TRBJ2-5; 9 bases map to TRBD1. Judging by the DNA end, TRBJ2-7 fits better; the J call may be wrong. The receptor's source is a man aged 55-75 years in good health and CMV-seronegative. The CDR3 here is CASSTMGQGRYEQYF. CDR3 in DNA: TGTGCCAGCAGCACCATGGGACAGGGACGGTACGAGCAGTACTTC.